Presented here are 16 T cell receptor beta chains from one specimen sequenced in a study of cytomegalovirus exposure and HLA in healthy donors. PCR was performed using 60 Vbeta and 13 Jbeta primers. TCRdb's table, derived via immunoSEQ multiplex PCR, lists solely in-frame clones and lacks some. The sample holds 200,000 or so clones, 84% seen once. The sequencing sample was made of PBMCs. The source is a boy younger than 18 in good health and CMV-seronegative.

The chain joins TRBV5-1 to TRBJ1-1; TRBD1 aligns across 7 bases. The CDR3 totals 14 residues. The V segment lost 0 bases and the J segment 4 bases; nucleotides outside the gene matches: 3. Germline CDR1 is SGHRS and CDR2 is YFSETQ. The CDR3: CASSLDRGGTEAFF. Here the CDR3 DNA reads TGCGCCAGCAGCTTGGACAGGGGCGGCACTGAAGCTTTCTTT.

This clone was seen a few times. This chain joins TRBV7-9 and TRBJ1-1, with 9 bases fitting TRBD1. This CDR3 is 15 amino acids long. Trimming took 4 bases from V and 4 from J; bases not matched to a gene: 7. CDR1 SEHNR and CDR2 FQNEAQ come from the germline V gene (reference sequence). The DNA of the CDR3 is TGTGCCAGCAGCTGGGGGACAGGGCCGATCACTGAAGCTTTCTTT. It codes for CASSWGTGPITEAFF.

This sequence joins TRBV6-6 and TRBJ1-1, with a possible D match to TRBD1 (5 bases). CDR1 is MNHNY, CDR2 SVGAGI, per germline (reference sequence). V lost 6 bases and J 0 bases, leaving 8 bases between the germline ends. This CDR3 has 13 amino acids. The CDR3 DNA sequence: TGTGCCAGCAGCCGACAGTTGAACACTGAAGCTTTCTTT. Translated, it gives CASSRQLNTEAFF.

V and J are TRBV11-2 and TRBJ2-7; 11 nucleotides align to TRBD2. The length of the CDR3 is 19 residues. The germline V gene encodes CDR1 SGHAT and CDR2 FQNNGV. With 2 bases clipped from V and 2 bases from J, the junction kept 14 bases outside the gene matches. The CDR3 loop reads CASSLTTARTSGRPYEQYF. As DNA, the CDR3 is TGTGCCAGCAGCTTAACGACAGCTAGAACTAGCGGGAGACCCTACGAGCAGTACTTC.

This chain joins TRBV11-2 and TRBJ1-6, with D hard to call. V lost 1 base, J lost 5 bases, and 12 bases lay in between. The CDR3 contains 16 residues. From germline, CDR1 is SGHAT and CDR2 FQNNGV. The CDR3 region is CASSLGAPRNNSPLHF. The CDR3 region has the DNA TGTGCCAGCAGCTTAGGGGCACCTCGGAATAATTCACCCCTCCACTTT.

The chain is built from TRBV28 and TRBJ1-2; 7 bases agree with TRBD1. The V segment lost 7 bases and the J segment 4 bases; nucleotides outside the gene matches: 3. Per germline, CDR1 MDHEN and CDR2 SYDVKM. This CDR3 has 12 amino acids. The chain's CDR3 is CASTRGPYGYTF. The DNA for the CDR3 is TGTGCCAGCACGAGGGGGCCCTATGGCTACACCTTC.

The chain joins TRBV7-3 to TRBJ2-1; D not certain. V dropped 1 base and J dropped 3 bases, with 4 bases sitting between them. This CDR3 comprises 13 residues. The V gene's germline CDR1 is SGHTA and CDR2 FQGTGA. The CDR3 DNA follows: TGTGCCAGCAGCTTAATGCGCTACAATGAGCAGTTCTTC. This sequence encodes CASSLMRYNEQFF.

The chain uses TRBV28 and TRBJ1-1; the D is unclear. With 3 bases removed from V and 4 bases from J, the gap between germline ends came to 9 bases. CDR1 and CDR2 (germline): MDHEN, SYDVKM. CDR3 size: 13 residues. CDR3 bases: TGTGCCAGCAGTTTTTTGGGGAGCACTGAAGCTTTCTTT. Encoded protein: CASSFLGSTEAFF.

V is TRBV6-5 and J is TRBJ2-1; D is ambiguous. Germline-derived CDR1 and CDR2 are MNHEY and SVGAGI. There are 15 residues in the CDR3. The germline V and J ends were trimmed by 2 bases and 1 base, with 9 bases remaining between them. This CDR3 is CASSYSRLSYNEQFF. CDR3 nucleotides: TGTGCCAGCAGTTACAGCAGGTTATCCTACAATGAGCAGTTCTTC.

This chain joins TRBV7-2 and TRBJ2-4; 11 bases line up with TRBD1. V was clipped by 5 bases and J by 1 base; unmatched bases: 7. Germline V lookup: CDR1 SGHTA, CDR2 FQGNSA. The CDR3 is 17 amino acids. CDR3 bases: TGTGCCAGCAGCGGGGACAGGGGGGACGTCGCCAAAAACATTCAGTACTTC. Its protein product is CASSGDRGDVAKNIQYF.

This clone was recorded once. The chain links TRBV15 to TRBJ2-1, with D unresolved. The CDR3 extends over 14 amino acids. Deletions cut 1 base from V and 6 bases from J, with 10 bases between. Looked up from germline, CDR1 is LNHNV and CDR2 is YYDKDF (reference sequence). As DNA, the CDR3 is TGTGCCACCAGCAGAGGAGACCGACTCAATGAGCAGTTCTTC. Amino acid sequence: CATSRGDRLNEQFF.

The V call is TRBV27, the J call TRBJ1-4; no definite D call. CDR1 and CDR2 from the germline V gene are MNHEY and SMNVEV (reference sequence). The V end lost 5 bases, the J end lost 4 bases, and 8 bases lay between the germline ends. The CDR3 extends over 13 amino acids. The CDR3 reads CASSPILNEKLFF. In nucleotides, the CDR3 is TGTGCCAGCAGTCCGATACTTAATGAAAAACTGTTTTTT.

V gene TRBV7-9 combines with J gene TRBJ2-2, with 12 nucleotides matching TRBD2. Per the germline V gene, CDR1 is SEHNR and CDR2 is FQNEAQ (reference sequence). CDR3 length equals 19 residues. V shed 5 bases and J 5 bases; nucleotides not matched to a gene: 15. The CDR3 nucleotides read TGTGCCAGCAGCCCGGCGACTAGCGGGGGCCCCGGACTAACCGGGGAGCTGTTTTTT. Its translation is CASSPATSGGPGLTGELFF.

The chain joins TRBV5-1 to TRBJ2-5; 7 nucleotides align to TRBD1. Unmatched junction bases numbered 17, after V lost 7 bases and J lost 5 bases. In germline, CDR1 is SGHRS, CDR2 YFSETQ. The length of the CDR3 is 16 residues. CDR3 amino acids: CASAYPRGRRDETQYF. The CDR3 DNA follows: TGCGCCAGCGCTTACCCGAGGGGGCGCAGGGACGAGACCCAGTACTTC.

In its sample, this clone was seen a few times. The chain is built from TRBV7-5 and TRBJ2-1; no DNA check was done on the table's D call, TRBD2. TRBV7-5 is designated a pseudogene. The CDR3 has 16 residues. CDR3 sequence reads: CARSLYSESLHNEQFF. The CDR3 DNA reads as TGTGCCAGAAGCTTATATTCCGAGTCCCTTCACAATGAGCAGTTCTTC.

This clone was observed a handful of times. V is TRBV7-8 and J is TRBJ2-5; perhaps TRBD1 as D (5 bases). V gave up 3 bases and J gave up 6 bases, with 11 bases separating them. Germline CDR1 is SGHVS and CDR2 is FQNEAQ. This CDR3 contains 13 residues. The CDR3 DNA is TGTGCCAGCAGCTTCGAAGGGGTGAAGACCCAGTACTTC. It translates to CASSFEGVKTQYF. Combining the CDR3 with reference TRBV7-8 and TRBJ2-5 gives the whole variable domain GAGVSQSPRYKVAKRGQDVALRCDPISGHVSLFWYQQALGQGPEFLTYFQNEAQLDKSGLPSDRFFAERPEGSVSTLKIQRTQQEDSAVYLCASSFEGVKTQYFGPGTRLLVL.